This entry features one T cell receptor (beta chain) sequence. The CDR3 sequence is 16 residues long. Between the trimmed V and J ends, which lost 3 bases and 2 bases, there was a span of 15 bases. The V gene's germline CDR1 is SGHRS and CDR2 YFSETQ. These data originate in a study of T-cell reconstitution after alpha-beta-depleted transplantation in children. Unique molecular identifiers were incorporated into the prepared TCRbeta library. MiXCR, run by TCRdb on the PCR reads, gives a single entry per CDR3 protein. The sample shows about 500,000 distinct CDR3 sequences, approximately 32% of them seen only once.

This material consisted of PBMCs from the stem cell graft donor, taken from the stem cell graft. V is TRBV5-1 and J is TRBJ2-1, with D possibly TRBD1 on 7 matching bases. This TCR came from a human donor who donated a stem cell graft to a child with aplastic anemia. The CDR3, as DNA: TGCGCCAGCAGCTGGCAGGGGGGAGGTACCTACAATGAGCAGTTCTTC. Amino acid sequence: CASSWQGGGTYNEQFF.